At least ten counts were recorded for the clone carrying this T cell receptor beta chain. Antigen: not known. This record belongs to a study of T cells in Graves' hyperthyroidism and ophthalmopathy. Amplification of TCR beta CDR3 regions used RNA as the template. First-round RT-PCR targeting the TCR CDR3 was performed with the HTBI primer set. Via MiXCR, TCRdb re-called the multiplex PCR reads, giving one row per CDR3 protein. This sample has about 540,000 distinct CDR3 sequences, with roughly 50% found just once. Study results and limitations: Classification by a 13 V-J model distinguished ophthalmopathy from stable hyperthyroidism. Most clonotypes expanded in thyroid above 0.001 were likewise present in blood.

The sequence came from a young woman with Graves' hyperthyroidism. The sample comprised peripheral blood or thyroid tissue (not recorded which).

The CDR3 DNA reads TGTGCCAGCAGCCCACGGACCCGAACGGCGGAAAACACTGAAGCTTTCTTT. Translation gives CASSPRTRTAENTEAFF. The chain recombines TRBV7-9 with TRBJ1-1; D is undetermined. The V gene's germline CDR1 is SEHNR and CDR2 FQNEAQ (reference sequence). The V and J ends lost 5 bases and 2 bases respectively, with 21 bases between them. There are 17 residues in the CDR3.